These 7 T cell receptor beta chains came from one sample sequenced in a study of shared clonotypes between healthy human individuals (dated by TCRdb to the early 2020s). Libraries were made using the immunoSEQ multiplex PCR assay. TCRdb took over this immuneACCESS table, retaining in-frame rearrangements with V and J assigned. Such tables are incomplete; in checked studies, under half of the missing clones stem from an unresolved V gene, and the remainder is unexplained. Recorded for this sample are roughly 1,100,000 clones; around 76% of them occurred a single time. The ten largest clones represent 1.2% to 1.5% of the sample. The material sequenced was memory CD4+ T cells sorted from blood. The cell subset or site label corresponds to: CD45RA-negative fraction. These receptors all stem from a man between 18 and 35 years old in good health.

The V gene is TRBV25-1, the J gene TRBJ1-6; no clear D. Looked up from germline, CDR1 is MGHDK and CDR2 is SYGVNS. Between the trimmed V and J ends, which lost 0 bases and 12 bases, there was a span of 12 bases. This CDR3 comprises 14 residues. This CDR3 is CASSEYIRAGPLHF. CDR3 nucleotide sequence: TGTGCCAGCAGTGAATATATTCGAGCAGGACCCCTCCACTTT.

This chain uses TRBV14 with TRBJ2-2; D uncertain. Trimming pared 4 bases from V and 1 base from J, leaving 7 bases between. The CDR3 loop spans 14 amino acids. Germline V gene data show CDR1 as SGHDN and CDR2 as FVKESK. Here the CDR3 reads CASSRNVNTGELFF. The CDR3 nucleotides read TGTGCCAGCAGCCGGAACGTGAACACCGGGGAGCTGTTTTTT.

This clone was seen a few times. The rearrangement joins TRBV27 to TRBJ1-2; D might be TRBD1 (5 bases). V lost 6 bases to trimming and J lost 7 bases, with 15 bases between them. This CDR3 is built from 13 residues. Germline loops: CDR1 MNHEY, CDR2 SMNVEV (reference sequence). CDR3 in DNA: TGTGCCAGCAGGCGCTTGGGGGTTCCTGGCTACACCTTC. It codes for CASRRLGVPGYTF.

This clone was found once. V is TRBV14 and J is TRBJ1-3, with D unresolved. V was cut by 4 bases and J by 9 bases, with 13 bases left in between. Per the germline V gene, CDR1 is SGHDN and CDR2 is FVKESK. The CDR3 spans 13 residues. CDR3: CASSLRSGRTIYF. CDR3 sequence (DNA): TGTGCCAGCAGCCTACGGAGTGGTCGCACCATATATTTT. Using reference TRBV14 and TRBJ1-3 for the parts outside the CDR3, the full variable domain is EAGVTQFPSHSVIEKGQTVTLRCDPISGHDNLYWYRRVMGKEIKFLLHFVKESKQDESGMPNNRFLAERTGGTYSTLKVQPAELEDSGVYFCASSLRSGRTIYFGEGSWLTVV.

The chain joins TRBV27 to TRBJ2-7; the match to TRBD2 covers 14 bases. Unmatched junction bases numbered 6, after V lost 8 bases and J lost 0 bases. The CDR3 runs 16 residues. From germline, CDR1 is MNHEY and CDR2 SMNVEV (reference sequence). CDR3 sequence (DNA): TGTGCCAGCGGAAGGACTAGCGGGGGGATCTCCTACGAGCAGTACTTC. This translates into CASGRTSGGISYEQYF.

The table lists this clone with a count of one. The chain uses TRBV29-1 and TRBJ2-5; D uncertain. The germline V and J ends were trimmed by 1 base and 3 bases, with 12 bases remaining between them. CDR1 SQVTM and CDR2 ANQGSEA come from the germline V gene. The CDR3 extends over 14 amino acids. The CDR3 bases are TGCAGCGTTGAAGCTGGGCCAGCGAAAGAGACCCAGTACTTC. Translation gives CSVEAGPAKETQYF.

DNA for the CDR3: TGTGCCAGCACAACAGGGGGCATCTATGGCTACACCTTC. Its protein is CASTTGGIYGYTF. The chain has TRBV2 and TRBJ1-2; TRBD1 matches at 9 bases. The CDR3 has 13 amino acids. The J segment lost 4 bases and the V segment lost 7 bases, leaving 4 bases of the junction unmatched. Germline V CDR1 and CDR2: SNHLY, FYNNEI.